This TCR beta chain was captured by sequencing in a study of blood T cell repertoires in COVID-19. The participants were between roughly 18 and 100 years old and came from fewer than 25 US areas. Clones were read by immunoSEQ multiplex PCR, and TCRdb kept only the in-frame ones, dropping some. Here the sample spans fewer than 200,000 clones, around 80% being singletons. In germline, CDR1 is KGHSH, CDR2 LQKENI. CDR3 length: 14 amino acids. V was cut by 6 bases and J by 0 bases, with 11 bases left in between. This receptor was taken from a man in his forties or fifties who had recovered from COVID-19. The genes are TRBV18 and TRBJ1-2; tentatively, D is TRBD1 (6 bases). The specimen sequenced was PBMCs or T cells enriched from blood (not recorded which). CDR3 region: CASSIGGANYGYTF. CDR3 in DNA: TGTGCCAGCTCGATAGGGGGAGCTAACTATGGCTACACCTTC.